This TCR beta chain was observed in a study of vaccination and CD4 T cells after COVID-19. The overall study: In the convalescent cohort, there were six males and four females, two of them Hispanic.

Germline assignment: CDR1 SGHVS and CDR2 FNYEAQ. V shed 1 base and J shed 5 bases, with 2 bases lying between them. The CDR3 totals 11 residues. Treatment: roughly 10-day PBMC culture with coronavirus spike peptide pools or control peptides (ViraFEST assay). The Oncomine TCR Beta short-read assay sequenced DNA from cultured CD4+ T cells. TCRdb analysed the PCR reads with MiXCR anew, one entry per CDR3 protein. This table holds fewer than 3,000 distinct CDR3 sequences, around 23% found once. By proportion, this clonotype is large. Its target is not known. The receptor was isolated from a human donor who had recovered from COVID-19. The V call is TRBV7-6, the J call TRBJ2-5; D unclear. The sequencing input was CD4+ T cells from blood, cultured in vitro. The CDR3: CASSLVETQYF. For the CDR3, the DNA is TGTGCCAGCAGCTTAGTGGAGACCCAGTACTTC.